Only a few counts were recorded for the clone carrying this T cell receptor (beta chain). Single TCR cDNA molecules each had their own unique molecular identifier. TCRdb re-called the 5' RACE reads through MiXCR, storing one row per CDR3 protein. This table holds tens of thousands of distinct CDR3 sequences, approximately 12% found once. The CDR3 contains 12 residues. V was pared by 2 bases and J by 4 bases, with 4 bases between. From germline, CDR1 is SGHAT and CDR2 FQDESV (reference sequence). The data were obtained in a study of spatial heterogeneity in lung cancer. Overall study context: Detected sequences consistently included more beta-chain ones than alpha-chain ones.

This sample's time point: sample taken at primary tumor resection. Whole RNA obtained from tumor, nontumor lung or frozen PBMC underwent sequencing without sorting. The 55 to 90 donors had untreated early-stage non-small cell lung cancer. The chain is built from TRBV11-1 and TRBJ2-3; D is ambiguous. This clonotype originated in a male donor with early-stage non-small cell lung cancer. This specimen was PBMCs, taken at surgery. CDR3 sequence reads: CASSLSPDTQYF. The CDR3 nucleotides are TGTGCCAGCAGCTTATCGCCAGATACGCAGTATTTT. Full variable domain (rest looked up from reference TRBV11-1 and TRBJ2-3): EAEVAQSPRYKITEKSQAVAFWCDPISGHATLYWYRQILGQGPELLVQFQDESVVDDSQLPKDRFSAERLKGVDSTLKIQPAELGDSAMYLCASSLSPDTQYFGPGTRLTVL.